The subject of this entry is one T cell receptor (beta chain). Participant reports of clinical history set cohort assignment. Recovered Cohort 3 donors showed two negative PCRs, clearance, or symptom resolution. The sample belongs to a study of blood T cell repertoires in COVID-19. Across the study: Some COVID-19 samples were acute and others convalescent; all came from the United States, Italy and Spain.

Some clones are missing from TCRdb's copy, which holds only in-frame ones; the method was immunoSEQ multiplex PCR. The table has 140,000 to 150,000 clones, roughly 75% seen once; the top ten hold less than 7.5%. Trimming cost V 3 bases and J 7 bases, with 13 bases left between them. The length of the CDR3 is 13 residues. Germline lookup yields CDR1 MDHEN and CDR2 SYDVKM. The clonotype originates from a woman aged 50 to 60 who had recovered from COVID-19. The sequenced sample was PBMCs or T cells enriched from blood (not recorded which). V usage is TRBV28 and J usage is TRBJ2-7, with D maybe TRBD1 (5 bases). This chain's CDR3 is CASSFTQGWEQYV. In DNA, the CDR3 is TGTGCCAGCAGTTTCACTCAGGGTTGGGAGCAGTACGTC.